This T cell receptor beta chain was recorded in a study of OX40 agonist ivuxolimab in advanced cancers. Sequenced by immunoSEQ multiplex PCR; TCRdb stores in-frame clones only, minus some. The sample lists under 80,000 clones; approximately 87% were seen once. Comments on this clone: The antigen remains unidentified.

The study, taken as a whole, reports: Averaged across samples, CD8+ T cells carried more expanded clones than CD4+ did.

Sequences were derived from CD4+ or CD8+ T cells sorted from blood, sampled in a trial of the OX40 agonist ivuxolimab. This TCR was sampled from an adult with an advanced solid tumor such as melanoma, head and neck, liver or kidney cancer.

The CDR3 protein is CASSQQGYTEAFF. The CDR3 DNA is TGTGCCAGCAGCCAACAGGGGTACACTGAAGCTTTCTTT. The rearrangement links TRBV2 to TRBJ1-1, with 7 positions matching TRBD1. V shed 6 bases and J 3 bases; nucleotides not matched to a gene: 4. The CDR3 has 13 residues. From germline, CDR1 is SNHLY and CDR2 FYNNEI.